Listed below are T cell receptor beta chains from one sample, sequenced in a study of blood T cell repertoires in COVID-19. The method was immunoSEQ multiplex PCR; TCRdb's version includes in-frame clones alone and lacks a portion of them. Counted here are some 200,000 clones, around four fifths occurring once; the ten biggest clones make up roughly 6.1%. The sample comprised peripheral blood. Every receptor here comes from a woman in her thirties or forties with acute or convalescent COVID-19. Both conserved end residues are part of each CDR3. D genes are given only for firm matches. A clone size is listed for some rows: how often the clone was seen (once, few, many), or a class if it is expanded.

V gene	clone size	J gene	D gene	CDR3 DNA	CDR3 protein
TRBV5-6	.	TRBJ2-3	.	TGTGCCAGCAGCTCGGCCCCAGGGTACCGAGCAGATACGCAGTATTTT	CASSSAPGYRADTQYF
TRBV24-1	.	TRBJ2-1	TRBD1	TGTGCCACCAGTGATTTGCCTATGACAGGGTACTCCTACAATGAGCAGTTCTTC	CATSDLPMTGYSYNEQFF
TRBV2	.	TRBJ2-5	.	TGTGCCAGCAGCCTAAACAAGGGAGGACAAGAGACCCAGTACTTC	CASSLNKGGQETQYF
TRBV27	.	TRBJ2-7	.	TGTGCAAGTGCTCGGGACACATATTACGAGCAGTACTTC	CASARDTYYEQYF
TRBV12-3/TRBV12-4	.	TRBJ1-5	.	TGTGCCAGCAGTTTGGCCGAAACGCCCCAGCATTTT	CASSLAETPQHF
TRBV7-3	.	TRBJ2-2	TRBD1	TGTGCCAGCAGCTTAAACACAGGGGCGAACACCGGGGAGCTGTTTTTT	CASSLNTGANTGELFF
TRBV6-5	.	TRBJ2-7	.	TGTGCCAGCAGCACTTTCGGGAGAAGAGTCGAGCAGTACTTC	CASSTFGRRVEQYF
TRBV18	.	TRBJ1-5	.	TGTGCCAGCTCGGACAGACAGGTTAGCAATCAGCCCCAGCATTTT	CASSDRQVSNQPQHF
TRBV5-6	once	TRBJ1-2	.	TGTGCCAGCAGCTTGGGGGGAGATAACTATGGCTACACCTTC	CASSLGGDNYGYTF
TRBV18	.	TRBJ2-3	TRBD2	TGTGCCAGCTCACCACAGCTAGCTAGCGGAGCTAGCACAGATACGCAGTATTTT	CASSPQLASGASTDTQYF
TRBV3-1/TRBV3-2	.	TRBJ1-1	TRBD1	TGTGCCAGCAGCGGGACAGGGGTCACTGAAGCTTTCTTT	CASSGTGVTEAFF
TRBV7-9	.	TRBJ1-2	.	TGTGCCAGCAGCTTAGGTTCAGGGGACGTGTATGGCTACACCTTC	CASSLGSGDVYGYTF
TRBV4-1	.	TRBJ2-1	TRBD2	TGCGCCAGCAGTCCTACCCTTGGACTAGCGGGGGGTCCCTCCTACAATGAGCAGTTCTTC	CASSPTLGLAGGPSYNEQFF
TRBV19	once	TRBJ2-7	TRBD1	TGTGCCAGTAGCCCTCTCCCCCAGGGGGTGAGGACCGAGCAGTACTTC	CASSPLPQGVRTEQYF
TRBV27	.	TRBJ2-1	.	TGTGCCAGCAGTTCGACAGGTCTTGAGCAGTTCTTC	CASSSTGLEQFF
TRBV28	many	TRBJ1-1	.	TGTGCCAGCAGTTTCAACGGGGATTGGGCTGAAGCTTTCTTT	CASSFNGDWAEAFF
TRBV4-2	.	TRBJ2-7	TRBD1	TGTGCCAGCAGCCGAAAAGAAGAGGGGGACAGGGGGCTCCCCTACGAGCAGTACTTC	CASSRKEEGDRGLPYEQYF
TRBV9	.	TRBJ2-5	TRBD2	TGTGCCAGCAGCAAGGGGGGGACTAGCGGGAACCAAGAGACCCAGTACTTC	CASSKGGTSGNQETQYF
TRBV30	.	TRBJ1-1	TRBD1	TGTGCCTGGAGGACAGGGGAGGGTTACACTGAAGCTTTCTTT	CAWRTGEGYTEAFF
TRBV27	.	TRBJ2-1	TRBD2	TGTGCCAGCAGTCCGACTAGCGGGAGATTTTGGAGCTACAATGAGCAGTTCTTC	CASSPTSGRFWSYNEQFF
TRBV9	.	TRBJ2-2	.	TGTGCCAGCAGCGTAGCGGCAGGTTCCACCGGGGAGCTGTTTTTT	CASSVAAGSTGELFF
TRBV11-3	once	TRBJ2-1	TRBD2	TGTGCCAGCAGCTCTCGGGAGGGGCGGGTGACTTCAGATGAGCAGTTCTTC	CASSSREGRVTSDEQFF
TRBV4-1	.	TRBJ1-3	.	TGCGCCAGCAGCCAAGAAGGGGTCCCTGGAAACACCATATATTTT	CASSQEGVPGNTIYF
TRBV6-4	few	TRBJ2-1	.	TGTGCCAGCGGTCAGACAGGGCGGGGGGACAATGAGCAGTTCTTC	CASGQTGRGDNEQFF
TRBV18	.	TRBJ1-4	.	TGTGCCAGCTCACCGAGTCAACCGGGGAATGAAAAACTGTTTTTT	CASSPSQPGNEKLFF
TRBV19	few	TRBJ2-7	.	TGTGCCAGTGGATTTTCCGGGACTCCTTACGAGCAGTACTTC	CASGFSGTPYEQYF
TRBV6-5	.	TRBJ1-6	.	TGTGCCAGCAGTCAGGGGCAATCACCCCTCCACTTT	CASSQGQSPLHF
TRBV15	.	TRBJ1-4	.	TGTGCCACCAGCAATCAGGGATCAGATGAAAAACTGTTTTTT	CATSNQGSDEKLFF
TRBV7-9	.	TRBJ2-1	.	TGTGCCAGCACACGGGGGATGGTTCCCCTGATCTTC	CASTRGMVPLIF
TRBV28	.	TRBJ2-5	.	TGTGCCAGCGGGCAGGTCACGTTAGAGACCCAGTACTTC	CASGQVTLETQYF
TRBV28	.	TRBJ1-2	.	TGTGCCAGCAGCTACCGAGCGGTAGGCTATGGCTACACCTTC	CASSYRAVGYGYTF
TRBV7-3	.	TRBJ2-5	TRBD2	TGTGCCAGCAGCCGCGGGGGGGAAGGCGAGACCCAGTACTTC	CASSRGGEGETQYF
TRBV3-1/TRBV3-2	.	TRBJ2-7	TRBD2	TGTGCCAGCAGCCAAACCGGGACTAGCGGGAGGGGTGAGCAGTACTTC	CASSQTGTSGRGEQYF
TRBV15	.	TRBJ2-7	TRBD2	TGTGCCACCAGCAGACCCCGCGGGAGCTCCTACGAGCAGTACTTC	CATSRPRGSSYEQYF
TRBV28	.	TRBJ1-2	TRBD1	TGTGCCAGCAGTTTAGACAGGGACTATGGCTACACCTTC	CASSLDRDYGYTF
TRBV6-5	.	TRBJ1-2	.	TGTGCCAGCAGTTACTCGGGCTGGGGCTACTATGGCTACACCTTC	CASSYSGWGYYGYTF
TRBV10-1	.	TRBJ2-7	.	TGCGCCAGCAGCGCCGGGACACCGGGCGAGCAGTACTTC	CASSAGTPGEQYF
TRBV5-6	few	TRBJ2-7	.	TGTGCCAGCAGCCGACAAGAGGGGGCCTACGAGCAGTACTTC	CASSRQEGAYEQYF
TRBV27	.	TRBJ2-7	.	TGTGCCAGCAGTCAAAAGGGGATCAGCTCCTACGAGCAGTACTTC	CASSQKGISSYEQYF
TRBV4-2	few	TRBJ1-3	.	TGTGCCAGCAGCCCAGACGGGTACGCTGGAAACACCATATATTTT	CASSPDGYAGNTIYF
TRBV2	.	TRBJ1-2	.	TGTGCCAGCAGCCCGACGGGGGGCAAAGATGGCTACACCTTC	CASSPTGGKDGYTF
TRBV15	.	TRBJ1-6	.	TGTGCCACCAGCAGAACCCGAGACAGGTTCCAGTCACCCCTCCACTTT	CATSRTRDRFQSPLHF
TRBV7-2	.	TRBJ2-1	.	TGTGCCAGCAGCTTTTGGGAACAGGTTAGTGGCCATGAGCAGTTCTTC	CASSFWEQVSGHEQFF
TRBV11-2	.	TRBJ2-1	.	TGTGCCAGCAGCTTATCCGGGGGGCAATCTCTCGACAATGAGCAGTTCTTC	CASSLSGGQSLDNEQFF
TRBV19	.	TRBJ1-1	TRBD1	TGTGCCAGTAGTATAAAAACAGGGGGCATGAACACTGAAGCTTTCTTT	CASSIKTGGMNTEAFF
TRBV28	.	TRBJ1-5	TRBD1	TGTGCCAGCAGAAATCCCGCCAGGGGGCCAAGACAGCCCCAGCATTTT	CASRNPARGPRQPQHF
TRBV5-1	.	TRBJ1-1	TRBD1	TGCGCCAGCAGCGATACAGGGGGGAACACTGAAGCTTTCTTT	CASSDTGGNTEAFF
TRBV5-1	.	TRBJ2-3	TRBD2	TGCGCCAGCAGCCTACTAGCGGGGGCAGATACGCAGTATTTT	CASSLLAGADTQYF
TRBV9	few	TRBJ2-7	.	TGTGCCAGCAGCGTAGCTGGAGGGACAGCTGGACCCTACGAGCAGTACTTC	CASSVAGGTAGPYEQYF
TRBV14	.	TRBJ2-7	.	TGTGCCAGCAGCGGGGCCCGCTACTACGAGCAGTACTTC	CASSGARYYEQYF
TRBV10-2	.	TRBJ2-5	.	TGCGCCAGCAGTGAGTCCGGGAGCGTAGAGACCCAGTACTTC	CASSESGSVETQYF
TRBV12-3/TRBV12-4	once	TRBJ2-2	.	TGTGCCAGCAGTTTCGAGGGTACCGGGGAGCTGTTTTTT	CASSFEGTGELFF